The rows below give T cell receptor beta chains drawn from one sample of a study of graft-versus-host responses after intestinal transplantation. Here immunoSEQ multiplex PCR was the method, and the copy in TCRdb shows in-frame clones only, minus some. The data show about 94,000 clones, with 75% to 95% seen just once and more than 0.4% held by the top ten. Antigens for these TCRs are unknown. The sample here was unstimulated CD8+ T cells sorted from spleen or lymph node cells, taken before intestinal transplant. The source is a human donor who received an intestinal transplant. Each CDR3 is given with its conserved first and last residue. The D gene is left open where the match is weak. Expanded clones are given a class, and other clones once, few, many or no size at all.

D gene: NA; J gene: TRBJ2-1; V gene: TRBV27; clone size: NA; CDR3 DNA: TGTGCCAGCCGATCCCAGCGGCTTAGCTCCTACAATGAGCAGTTCTTC; CDR3 protein: CASRSQRLSSYNEQFF
D gene: NA; J gene: TRBJ2-7; V gene: TRBV4-1; clone size: NA; CDR3 DNA: TGCGCCAGCAGCCAAGATCCCACATACCCCTACGAGCAGTACTTC; CDR3 protein: CASSQDPTYPYEQYF
D gene: TRBD2; J gene: TRBJ2-1; V gene: TRBV7-3; clone size: NA; CDR3 DNA: TGTGCCAGCAGCCGCGGGGTTTCTGGCGGGAGCAATGAGCAGTTCTTC; CDR3 protein: CASSRGVSGGSNEQFF
D gene: TRBD1; J gene: TRBJ2-7; V gene: TRBV27; clone size: NA; CDR3 DNA: TGTGCCAGCAGTTTCGACAGGGGCGGGGAGCAGTACTTC; CDR3 protein: CASSFDRGGEQYF
D gene: NA; J gene: TRBJ2-7; V gene: TRBV5-1; clone size: NA; CDR3 DNA: TGCGCCAGCAGCTTGGTTCAGGGGGGCTCCTACGAGCAGTACTTC; CDR3 protein: CASSLVQGGSYEQYF
D gene: NA; J gene: TRBJ2-1; V gene: TRBV9; clone size: NA; CDR3 DNA: TGTGCCAGCAGCGTTCCGACTAGTCCCAATGAGCAGTTCTTC; CDR3 protein: CASSVPTSPNEQFF
D gene: TRBD1; J gene: TRBJ2-1; V gene: TRBV29-1; clone size: NA; CDR3 DNA: TGCAGCGTTGAGGGACAGGGGAGGAACTACAATGAGCAGTTCTTC; CDR3 protein: CSVEGQGRNYNEQFF
D gene: TRBD2; J gene: TRBJ2-1; V gene: TRBV4-1; clone size: NA; CDR3 DNA: TGCGCCAGCAGCCGGAGACTAGCGGATAACAATGAGCAGTTCTTC; CDR3 protein: CASSRRLADNNEQFF
D gene: TRBD1; J gene: TRBJ2-2; V gene: TRBV10-1; clone size: NA; CDR3 DNA: TGCGCCAGCAGCGGACAGGGCCGAGGGACCGGGGAGCTGTTTTTT; CDR3 protein: CASSGQGRGTGELFF
D gene: TRBD1; J gene: TRBJ1-4; V gene: TRBV4-1; clone size: NA; CDR3 DNA: TGCGCCAGCAGCCGTGGGGGACAGGGCGTTGAAAAACTGTTTTTT; CDR3 protein: CASSRGGQGVEKLFF
D gene: NA; J gene: TRBJ2-7; V gene: TRBV2; clone size: once; CDR3 DNA: TGTGCCACCCGGGGGACTGGTTACGAGCAGTACTTC; CDR3 protein: CATRGTGYEQYF
D gene: TRBD1; J gene: TRBJ2-7; V gene: TRBV10-3; clone size: NA; CDR3 DNA: TGTGCCATCAGTGAGTCGGAAAGGGGGCATTACGAGCAGTACTTC; CDR3 protein: CAISESERGHYEQYF
D gene: NA; J gene: TRBJ2-7; V gene: TRBV12-1; clone size: once; CDR3 DNA: TGTGCCAGCAGCTTTGCGCACTCGTCTAGCGGGAGGGCCTACGAGCAGTACTTC; CDR3 protein: CASSFAHSSSGRAYEQYF
D gene: NA; J gene: TRBJ2-2; V gene: TRBV11-1; clone size: NA; CDR3 DNA: TGTGCCAGCAGCCCCCTTTTTAATGCCGGGGAGCTGTTTTTT; CDR3 protein: CASSPLFNAGELFF
D gene: TRBD2; J gene: TRBJ2-3; V gene: TRBV19; clone size: NA; CDR3 DNA: TGTGCCAGTAGTATGCTAGCGGGAGCTGTTGCAGATACGCAGTATTTT; CDR3 protein: CASSMLAGAVADTQYF
D gene: NA; J gene: TRBJ2-7; V gene: TRBV15; clone size: NA; CDR3 DNA: TGTGCCACCAGCAGAGAGGAGGGGGCGTCCTACGAGCAGTACTTC; CDR3 protein: CATSREEGASYEQYF
D gene: NA; J gene: TRBJ2-2; V gene: TRBV6-5; clone size: NA; CDR3 DNA: TGTGCCAGCAGTTCCGGGAACACCGGGGAGCTGTTTTTT; CDR3 protein: CASSSGNTGELFF
D gene: NA; J gene: TRBJ2-6; V gene: TRBV5-6; clone size: few; CDR3 DNA: TGTGCCAGCAGCTTGGAGACAGGCCTCTCCGGGGCCAACGTCCTGACTTTC; CDR3 protein: CASSLETGLSGANVLTF
D gene: NA; J gene: TRBJ2-3; V gene: TRBV15; clone size: NA; CDR3 DNA: TGTGCCACCAGCGGAGACAGGTTCACAGATACGCAGTATTTT; CDR3 protein: CATSGDRFTDTQYF
D gene: NA; J gene: TRBJ2-4; V gene: TRBV7-3; clone size: NA; CDR3 DNA: TGTGCCAGCAGCTTGGGACTGGGGAGCAAAAACATTCAGTACTTC; CDR3 protein: CASSLGLGSKNIQYF
D gene: TRBD1; J gene: TRBJ2-7; V gene: TRBV7-9; clone size: NA; CDR3 DNA: TGTGCCAGCAGCTTCCGACAGGGCTACGAGCAGTACTTC; CDR3 protein: CASSFRQGYEQYF
D gene: NA; J gene: TRBJ1-1; V gene: TRBV21-1; clone size: NA; CDR3 DNA: TGTGCCAGCAGCAAAGGGGCCGGTCCGGGAGCGCGCACTGAAGCTTTCTTT; CDR3 protein: CASSKGAGPGARTEAFF
D gene: NA; J gene: TRBJ1-5; V gene: TRBV6-6; clone size: NA; CDR3 DNA: TGTGCCAGCAGTTACTCGACAAACAACAATCAGCCCCAGCATTTT; CDR3 protein: CASSYSTNNNQPQHF
D gene: TRBD1; J gene: TRBJ1-2; V gene: TRBV9; clone size: NA; CDR3 DNA: TGTGCCAGCAGCGCCGAGGACAGGGGACCTTATGGCTACACCTTC; CDR3 protein: CASSAEDRGPYGYTF
D gene: NA; J gene: TRBJ1-5; V gene: TRBV7-2; clone size: NA; CDR3 DNA: TGTGCCAGCAGCCCTAACGGGGGGAGCAATCAGCCCCAGCATTTT; CDR3 protein: CASSPNGGSNQPQHF
D gene: TRBD2; J gene: TRBJ2-1; V gene: TRBV4-1; clone size: NA; CDR3 DNA: TGCGCCAGCAGCCAAGGACGGACTAGCGGTTACAATGAGCAGTTCTTC; CDR3 protein: CASSQGRTSGYNEQFF
D gene: NA; J gene: TRBJ2-2; V gene: TRBV29-1; clone size: NA; CDR3 DNA: TGCAGCGTTATTTATGCCGGGGAGCTGTTTTTT; CDR3 protein: CSVIYAGELFF
D gene: NA; J gene: TRBJ1-5; V gene: TRBV28; clone size: NA; CDR3 DNA: TGTGCCAGCAGTTCGGCGGGACGCCATAGCAATCAGCCCCAGCATTTT; CDR3 protein: CASSSAGRHSNQPQHF
D gene: TRBD2; J gene: TRBJ2-7; V gene: TRBV5-1; clone size: NA; CDR3 DNA: TGCGCCAGCAGCTTAGGAGCGGGAGTCGAAGAGCAGTACTTC; CDR3 protein: CASSLGAGVEEQYF
D gene: NA; J gene: TRBJ2-5; V gene: TRBV14; clone size: NA; CDR3 DNA: TGTGCCAGCAGCCCCTCGGGTGAGACCCAGTACTTC; CDR3 protein: CASSPSGETQYF
D gene: NA; J gene: TRBJ1-2; V gene: TRBV4-3; clone size: NA; CDR3 DNA: TGCGCCAGCAGCCAAGTTGCAGGGGCGACTAACTATGGCTACACCTTC; CDR3 protein: CASSQVAGATNYGYTF
D gene: NA; J gene: TRBJ1-1; V gene: TRBV7-9; clone size: NA; CDR3 DNA: TGTGCCAGCAGCCCCTTCCTCACTGAAGCTTTCTTT; CDR3 protein: CASSPFLTEAFF
D gene: TRBD1; J gene: TRBJ2-7; V gene: TRBV4-1; clone size: NA; CDR3 DNA: TGCGCCAGCAGCCACGTCGGACAGGGCATCTACGAGCAGTACTTC; CDR3 protein: CASSHVGQGIYEQYF
D gene: NA; J gene: TRBJ2-7; V gene: TRBV28; clone size: NA; CDR3 DNA: TGTGCCAGCAGTTTAGGAGGCGGGGATTACGAGCAGTACTTC; CDR3 protein: CASSLGGGDYEQYF
D gene: TRBD1; J gene: TRBJ2-5; V gene: TRBV9; clone size: NA; CDR3 DNA: TGTGCCAGCAGCCCTAGGACAGGGTGGGAGACCCAGTACTTC; CDR3 protein: CASSPRTGWETQYF
D gene: NA; J gene: TRBJ1-5; V gene: TRBV4-1; clone size: NA; CDR3 DNA: TGCGCCAGCAGCCAAGGGCTCTTGGGACTCCAAGGTTCCAATCAGCCCCAGCATTTT; CDR3 protein: CASSQGLLGLQGSNQPQHF
D gene: NA; J gene: TRBJ2-5; V gene: TRBV6-5; clone size: once; CDR3 DNA: TGTGCCAGCAGTGCGAGAGGAGGGATAGAGACCCAGTACTTC; CDR3 protein: CASSARGGIETQYF
D gene: TRBD2; J gene: TRBJ2-7; V gene: TRBV11-3; clone size: NA; CDR3 DNA: TGTGCCAGCAGCGCACGGGAGGGATACGAGCAGTACTTC; CDR3 protein: CASSAREGYEQYF
D gene: TRBD1; J gene: TRBJ2-7; V gene: TRBV29-1; clone size: NA; CDR3 DNA: TGCAGCGCTCGGGACAGGGGCAACTACGAGCAGTACTTC; CDR3 protein: CSARDRGNYEQYF
D gene: NA; J gene: TRBJ2-7; V gene: TRBV2; clone size: NA; CDR3 DNA: TGTGCCAGCATACTCCCGCCGGAGCACGAGCAGTACTTC; CDR3 protein: CASILPPEHEQYF
D gene: NA; J gene: TRBJ2-7; V gene: TRBV19; clone size: NA; CDR3 DNA: TGTGCCAGTAGTATCACCCAGGACAGCTCCTACGAGCAGTACTTC; CDR3 protein: CASSITQDSSYEQYF
D gene: TRBD2; J gene: TRBJ2-1; V gene: TRBV7-3; clone size: once; CDR3 DNA: TGTGCCAGCAGCCGTAGCGGGAGCTCCTACAATGAGCAGTTCTTC; CDR3 protein: CASSRSGSSYNEQFF
D gene: TRBD2; J gene: TRBJ2-1; V gene: TRBV6-6; clone size: NA; CDR3 DNA: TGTGCCAGCAGTCGCGGGGGGGGAAATGAGCAGTTCTTC; CDR3 protein: CASSRGGGNEQFF
D gene: TRBD1; J gene: TRBJ2-7; V gene: TRBV19; clone size: NA; CDR3 DNA: TGTGCCAGTAGTACCCGACAGGGGCGGGACGAGCAGTACTTC; CDR3 protein: CASSTRQGRDEQYF
D gene: TRBD1; J gene: TRBJ1-4; V gene: TRBV7-9; clone size: NA; CDR3 DNA: TGTGCCAGCAGCAAGTACAACCGGGACAGGGACGAAAAACTGTTTTTT; CDR3 protein: CASSKYNRDRDEKLFF
D gene: TRBD2; J gene: TRBJ2-5; V gene: TRBV27; clone size: NA; CDR3 DNA: TGTGCCAGCAGCCCGGGGGGCGGGGGGTTCCAAGAGACCCAGTACTTC; CDR3 protein: CASSPGGGGFQETQYF
D gene: NA; J gene: TRBJ2-2; V gene: TRBV5-1; clone size: NA; CDR3 DNA: TGCGCCAGCAGCTTCCGGGTGGAGGACGGGGAGCTGTTTTTT; CDR3 protein: CASSFRVEDGELFF
D gene: TRBD2; J gene: TRBJ2-1; V gene: TRBV7-8; clone size: NA; CDR3 DNA: TGTGCCAGCAGCTTCGGGGACTATACGGATGAGCAGTTCTTC; CDR3 protein: CASSFGDYTDEQFF
D gene: TRBD1; J gene: TRBJ1-2; V gene: TRBV5-5; clone size: few; CDR3 DNA: TGTGCCAGCAGCTTAGGGACAGGGTCGCTGGGCTACACCTTC; CDR3 protein: CASSLGTGSLGYTF
D gene: NA; J gene: TRBJ2-7; V gene: TRBV7-2; clone size: NA; CDR3 DNA: TGTGCCAGCAGCCTAAGTTTAGAGCAGTACTTC; CDR3 protein: CASSLSLEQYF